This T cell receptor beta chain emerged from a study of T cell responses to AZD1222 COVID-19 vaccine. Study-wide findings and caveats: Receipt of two AZD1222 doses was followed by a rise in Spike-specific TCR breadth and depth. There were repertoire samples only from the period after the peak T cell response. The donor group comprised mostly white British people and more females; the analysis possibly underestimated clonal diversity.

The CDR3 extends over 13 amino acids. The germline CDR1 and CDR2 sequences are MNHEY and SMNVEV (reference sequence). V was pared by 5 bases and J by 3 bases, with 4 bases of the junction left unmatched. About this clone: What it recognizes is unknown.

Measured with immunoSEQ multiplex PCR; TCRdb has only the in-frame clones, and not every one. The sample consists of some 150,000 clones, 88% of them appearing once. The material was peripheral blood, obtained on day 0 of MenACWY control vaccination. The receptor's source is an adult in good health. The chain uses TRBV27 and TRBJ2-7, with 7 bases aligning to TRBD2. CDR3 sequence: CASSLSGNYEQYF. CDR3 in DNA: TGTGCCAGCAGTCTCAGCGGGAACTACGAGCAGTACTTC.